This T cell receptor (beta chain) was captured by sequencing in a study of blood T cell repertoires in COVID-19 (TCRdb year 2020). Broadly, across the study: Samples covering the acute and convalescent phases of COVID-19 were provided by collaborators in the United States, Italy and Spain. Sample metadata almost always included a de-identified subject ID, COVID-19 status, age in years and sex. The repertoires were released in a freely available public database meant as a resource for research on the immune response to SARS-CoV-2. The samples were drawn from the first 160 participants of the ongoing ImmuneRACE study and from 1,200 or so subjects provided by 6 global collaborators. The dataset comprised deeply sampled blood TCRbeta repertoires from subjects exposed to, actively infected with, or recovered from COVID-19. Where available, HLA class I and class II types were obtained from metadata supplied by the sample provider rather than from assay-based typing. The prospective study material was composed of cDNA or gDNA derived from T cells, B-cell-depleted T cells, or PBMCs.

What the study reported, not specific to this receptor: Clinical and demographic metadata were provided uncurated, with the amount varying by source and participant.

V is trimmed back by 1 base and J by 4 bases, and the junction contains 7 bases that no gene match accounts for. From the cysteine through the phenylalanine, the CDR3 covers 15 amino acids. CDR3 DNA is the only sequence kept; it has 45 bases, read in frame from the first base. The germline V gene specifies SGHTA as CDR1 and FQGTGA as CDR2. TCRbeta CDR3 regions were amplified from genomic DNA by means of the immunoSEQ Assay, a bias-controlled multiplex PCR. Concerning the study's data processing: Within the assay, amplification of reference gene primers was used to estimate how many nucleated cells each sample contained. To quantify the absolute abundance of each unique TCRbeta CDR3 rearrangement, sequence reads were collapsed and filtered. For each sample, productive Simpson clonality was calculated as the square root of Simpson's diversity index across productive rearrangements. This is the immuneACCESS table as TCRdb keeps it, with only in-frame sequences that have V and J called. A part of the clones is gone; compared with another copy, unresolved V genes explain less than half, and the rest is unexplained. V and J calls and clone size follow that table, whereas D and trimming were derived from the DNA. In this sample the table shows roughly 380,000 clones, about 90% of which occur a single time. Together, the top ten hold 2.5% to 3% of the sample.

In the prospective study, participants were about 18 to 95 years old, resided in about two dozen geographic areas of the United States, and were enrolled through a virtual design. In the prospective study, participants were assigned to cohorts based on the clinical history participants reported in a screening survey and a study questionnaire. ImmuneRACE Cohort 3 recovered participants were defined by two consecutive negative NP/OP PCR tests, healthcare professional clearance, or symptom resolution. Mobile phlebotomists in the prospective study collected whole blood, serum and a nasopharyngeal or oropharyngeal swab from every participant. Additional blood draws and questionnaires over an approximately 2-month period could optionally be provided by prospective study participants. Blood samples from the prospective study were shipped frozen or at room temperature prior to DNA extraction. Worth noting for this clone: Its cognate antigen has yet to be identified. No much larger clone exists at a distance of one base, and base qualities are not known.

The V and J segments used are TRBV7-3 and TRBJ2-7; 7 middle bases align to TRBD2. This clonotype was sampled from a woman in her twenties or thirties who had recovered from COVID-19. Material for sequencing was PBMCs or T cells enriched from blood (not recorded which). The CDR3 protein is CASSLMPAGRYEQYF. Read as DNA, the sequence is TGTGCCAGCAGCTTAATGCCAGCGGGGAGGTACGAGCAGTACTTC.